The entry that follows covers one T cell receptor beta chain sequence. The CDR3 goes on 3 residues after the read ends, and that part is filled in from the germline J gene. This sample stems from a study of T cells in women clearing cervical HPV infection. Study background: Women with histologically confirmed HPV16-related CIN3 or worse, 2 with invasive cancer, served as cases. Case blood drawn at lesion detection; control blood after infection cleared. Case blood was drawn a median around 140 days after lesion detection.

With 3 bases removed from V and 4 bases from J, the gap between germline ends came to 10 bases. The CDR3 is 13 amino acids. CDR1 and CDR2 (germline): DFQATT, SNEGSKA (reference sequence). This table comes from immunoSEQ multiplex PCR, and its TCRdb copy is limited to in-frame clones, with some not included. This repertoire includes approximately 15,000 clones. The receptor was isolated from a woman between 18 and 70 years old with a cervical HPV16 infection that either progressed to CIN3+ or cleared (not recorded which). The specimen sequenced was blood buffy coat. This chain uses TRBV20-1 with TRBJ2-1; D perhaps matches TRBD2 (6 bases). The covered CDR3 bases are TGCAGTGCTAGGGAGGGCCTTTACAATGAG. Protein sequence: CSAREGLYNE. The whole CDR3 protein reads CSAREGLYNEQFF.